Each of the 28 T cell receptor beta chains below was sequenced from the same sample in a study of Ad26.COV2.S vaccination and SARS-CoV-2 variants. The treatment denotes: roughly 20 received Ad26.COV2.S at low or high dose, single or two shots; 5 received placebo; per-sample allocation not given. Material that was analyzed had been drawn on day 63 after the first vaccine or placebo injection. Assay used: immunoSEQ multiplex PCR; TCRdb lists only in-frame clones, some missing. The sample yields about half a million clones, 80% to 90% seen once. Sequenced here: peripheral blood, sampled in a trial of Ad26.COV2.S vaccine versus placebo. All receptors come from a person aged 18-60 years who received the Ad26.COV2.S COVID-19 vaccine or a placebo.

The chain couples TRBV7-9 to TRBJ2-3; 10 nucleotides align to TRBD1. This CDR3 region has 17 residues. V dropped 3 bases and J dropped 3; count of bases not matched to a gene: 9. The germline CDR1 and CDR2 sequences are SEHNR and FQNEAQ (reference sequence). In DNA, the CDR3 is TGTGCCAGCAGCTTCGGACAGGGGGGTACCCGAACAGATACGCAGTATTTT. Its protein product is CASSFGQGGTRTDTQYF.

The chain employs TRBV6-5 and TRBJ1-6; the D is unclear. Germline values: CDR1 MNHEY, CDR2 SVGAGI. V shed 3 bases and J shed 0 bases, with 6 bases lying between them. This CDR3 region has 15 residues. The CDR3 nucleotides are TGTGCCAGCAGTTATACCGGCTCCTATAATTCACCCCTCCACTTT. Encoded protein: CASSYTGSYNSPLHF.

This clone was counted once. The V gene is TRBV11-3, the J gene TRBJ2-7, with TRBD1 identical over 7 bases. V lost 0 bases, J lost 11 bases, and 4 bases stayed unmatched. The length of the CDR3 is 12 residues. Germline CDR1 and CDR2: SGHNT and YENEEA. CDR3 DNA sequence: TGTGCCAGCAGCTTAGATAAGGGACAGAAGTACTTC. Translated, it gives CASSLDKGQKYF.

The chain is built from TRBV7-3 and TRBJ2-2; D is ambiguous. The germline V gene has CDR1 SGHTA and CDR2 FQGTGA. The CDR3 totals 16 residues. Trimming cost V 1 base and J 5 bases, with 14 bases left between them. CDR3 bases: TGTGCCAGCAGCTTAATGGTTGGGGTTCCTACCGGGGAGCTGTTTTTT. Protein sequence: CASSLMVGVPTGELFF.

The V call is TRBV5-5, the J call TRBJ2-1, with a possible D match to TRBD2 (5 bases). Looked up from germline, CDR1 is SGHKS and CDR2 is YYEKEE (reference sequence). The V gene lost 0 bases and the J gene lost 0 bases, with 13 bases spanning the gap. This CDR3 has 17 residues. In DNA, the CDR3 is TGTGCCAGCAGCTTGGTCGGGGTGGTGAGCTCCTACAATGAGCAGTTCTTC. Protein product: CASSLVGVVSSYNEQFF.

This chain links TRBV4-1 with TRBJ2-5; 11 bases align to TRBD2. Germline V gene sequence: CDR1 MGHRA, CDR2 YSYEKL. The CDR3 is made up of 16 amino acids. V gave up 0 bases and J gave up 1 base; unmatched junction bases: 1. CDR3 protein: CASSQELAGVQETQYF. The DNA for the CDR3 is TGCGCCAGCAGCCAAGAACTAGCGGGGGTCCAAGAGACCCAGTACTTC.

This rearrangement joins TRBV9 to TRBJ2-3; D gene ambiguous. The V end lost 0 bases, the J end lost 8 bases, and 10 bases lay between the germline ends. This CDR3 region has 13 residues. Germline CDR1 SGDLS, CDR2 YYNGEE. This chain's CDR3 is CASSVVDTGTQYF. CDR3 DNA: TGTGCCAGCAGCGTAGTCGATACGGGTACGCAGTATTTT. The full variable domain, rest sourced from reference TRBV9 and TRBJ2-3, is DSGVTQTPKHLITATGQRVTLRCSPRSGDLSVYWYQQSLDQGLQFLIQYYNGEERAKGNILERFSAQQFPDLHSELNLSSLELGDSALYFCASSVVDTGTQYFGPGTRLTVL.

The rearrangement joins TRBV29-1 to TRBJ2-7, with 9 bases identical to TRBD1. Per the germline V gene, CDR1 is SQVTM and CDR2 is ANQGSEA. V was pared by 7 bases and J by 2 bases, with 9 bases of the junction left unmatched. The CDR3 contains 14 residues. The CDR3 spells CSAAGTGKTYEQYF. DNA for the CDR3: TGCAGCGCCGCCGGGACAGGGAAAACCTACGAGCAGTACTTC.

The chain has TRBV29-1 and TRBJ1-4; a weak D match, TRBD1 (6 bases). V gave up 4 bases and J gave up 8 bases, with 20 bases separating them. CDR3 length: 15 residues. The germline CDR1 and CDR2 sequences are SQVTM and ANQGSEA. The chain's CDR3 is CSVGGHRADREKLFF. The CDR3 DNA reads as TGCAGCGTTGGTGGCCACAGGGCGGACCGAGAAAAACTGTTTTTT.

In DNA, the CDR3 is TGTGCCAGCAGTTTATGGGGTCCGGGCAATCAGCCCCAGCATTTT. The encoded protein is CASSLWGPGNQPQHF. The chain links TRBV28 to TRBJ1-5; D not certain. CDR3 length: 15 amino acids. From germline, CDR1 is MDHEN and CDR2 SYDVKM. V lost 0 bases, J lost 2 bases, and 8 bases lay in between.

This clone was seen only a few times. The rearrangement uses TRBV6-5 and TRBJ1-5; D uncertain. This CDR3 contains 12 residues. Between the trimmed V and J ends, which lost 10 bases and 2 bases, there was a span of 9 bases. Germline loops: CDR1 MNHEY, CDR2 SVGAGI. In nucleotides, the CDR3 is TGTGCCACCCGCGGGGGCAATCAGCCCCAGCATTTT. This codes for CATRGGNQPQHF.

This clone came up once. V and J are TRBV28 and TRBJ2-7, with 11 bases matching TRBD2. V trimming: 7 bases; J trimming: 0 bases; junction bases outside the gene matches: 5. The length of the CDR3 is 15 residues. Germline V lookup: CDR1 MDHEN, CDR2 SYDVKM. The CDR3 DNA reads as TGTGCCAGCAATCCCGGGACTAGCGGCTCCTACGAGCAGTACTTC. It codes for CASNPGTSGSYEQYF.

V gene TRBV5-6 combines with J gene TRBJ2-1; no definite D call. The CDR3 is 9 amino acids. Germline loops: CDR1 SGHDT, CDR2 YYEEEE. The V and J ends lost 8 bases and 4 bases respectively, with 1 base between them. The CDR3 sequence: CARYNEQFF. CDR3 bases: TGTGCCAGGTACAATGAGCAGTTCTTC.

V usage is TRBV21-1 and J usage is TRBJ2-3; the table assigns TRBD2, which was not confirmed against the DNA. TRBV21-1 constitutes a pseudogene. CDR3 length: 15 amino acids. In DNA, the CDR3 is TGTGCCAGCTACGCGGGCGGGTTTAGCACAGATACGCAGTATTTT. It is translated as CASYAGGFSTDTQYF.

The chain joins TRBV6-5 to TRBJ2-7; 8 bases align to TRBD1. Germline assignment: CDR1 MNHEY and CDR2 SVGAGI. Losses at the gene ends were 6 bases for V and 3 bases for J; bases not matched to a gene: 7. The CDR3 has 14 amino acids. DNA for the CDR3: TGTGCCAGCAGACCCGGGACAGGTAGCTACGAGCAGTACTTC. Translation: CASRPGTGSYEQYF.

The chain has TRBV5-1 and TRBJ2-7, with no clear D. This CDR3 has 15 residues. CDR1 is SGHRS, CDR2 YFSETQ, per germline. Trimming took 4 bases from V and 2 from J, leaving 16 bases between them. The CDR3 here is CASSPDVQRTYEQYF. CDR3 bases: TGCGCCAGCAGCCCTGATGTCCAGCGTACCTACGAGCAGTACTTC.

CDR3 sequence: CASSLEAPTGLSYNEQFF. The CDR3 region has the DNA TGTGCCAGCAGCTTAGAGGCGCCGACAGGGTTATCCTACAATGAGCAGTTCTTC. The chain recombines TRBV7-6 with TRBJ2-1, with 7 bases aligning to TRBD1. The CDR3 is made up of 18 amino acids. V gave up 1 base and J gave up 1 base; unmatched junction bases: 10. Germline CDR1 and CDR2: SGHVS and FNYEAQ.

The chain couples TRBV7-2 to TRBJ1-2, with 8 bases matching TRBD1. Germline V gene data show CDR1 as SGHTA and CDR2 as FQGNSA. V gave up 1 base and J gave up 4 bases; unmatched junction bases: 8. There are 16 residues in the CDR3. CDR3 loop: CASSLVGGTGGYGYTF. For the CDR3, the DNA is TGTGCCAGCAGCTTAGTGGGGGGGACAGGCGGCTATGGCTACACCTTC.

This chain joins TRBV6-5 and TRBJ1-2; no firm D call. CDR3 length equals 16 residues. V lost 0 bases and J 1 base, leaving 12 bases between the germline ends. CDR1 is MNHEY, CDR2 SVGAGI, per germline. The DNA of the CDR3 is TGTGCCAGCAGTTACTCAGGGCACGGTGGTAACTATGGCTACACCTTC. Protein: CASSYSGHGGNYGYTF.

The CDR3: CASSKGSYNSPLHF. CDR3 sequence (DNA): TGTGCCAGCAGTAAAGGCTCCTATAATTCACCCCTCCACTTT. The chain is built from TRBV28 and TRBJ1-6; D unclear. Trimming cost V 5 bases and J 0 bases, with 5 bases left between them. The CDR3 is 14 residues long. Germline V gene data show CDR1 as MDHEN and CDR2 as SYDVKM.

This rearrangement joins TRBV29-1 to TRBJ1-4; the D gene is possibly TRBD1 (6 bases). The CDR3 extends over 11 amino acids. Trimming removed 6 bases at V and 11 bases at J, with 13 bases between. Germline lookup yields CDR1 SQVTM and CDR2 ANQGSEA. In DNA, the CDR3 is TGCAGCGTGGGAGGGGGGGGCAAACTGTTTTTT. The encoded protein is CSVGGGGKLFF.

The CDR3 DNA is TGTGCCAGCAGCCCAGCCGGGACAGGGAGTGAAAAACTGTTTTTT. Protein: CASSPAGTGSEKLFF. J is TRBJ1-4 and V is TRBV4-2, with 9 bases lining up with TRBD1. Germline CDR1 and CDR2: LGHNA and YNFKEQ. V shed 4 bases and J 7 bases; nucleotides not matched to a gene: 7. CDR3 size: 15 residues.

This clone appeared a single time. This chain joins TRBV6-5 and TRBJ2-3, with 7 bases fitting TRBD2. The CDR3 runs to 16 residues. J gave up 0 bases and V 2 bases, and 5 bases lay outside the gene matches. The V gene's germline CDR1 is MNHEY and CDR2 SVGAGI. The CDR3 sequence is CASSYRGSGSTDTQYF. CDR3 bases: TGTGCCAGCAGTTACCGTGGTAGCGGGAGCACAGATACGCAGTATTTT.

The chain is built from TRBV4-3 and TRBJ1-2; 7 bases match TRBD1. From germline, CDR1 is LGHNA and CDR2 YSLEER. The CDR3 runs to 18 residues. After removal of 4 bases from V and 0 bases from J, the junction contained 14 bases not matched to a gene. CDR3 residues: CASSRGRTGWQANYGYTF. The CDR3 nucleotides read TGCGCCAGCAGCCGAGGAAGGACAGGATGGCAAGCTAACTATGGCTACACCTTC.

This chain links TRBV18 with TRBJ1-4; no clear D. Trimming took off 3 bases at V and 4 bases at J, with 9 bases between the two ends. Germline CDR1 KGHSH, CDR2 LQKENI. This CDR3 region has 14 residues. Here the CDR3 DNA reads TGTGCCAGCTCACCGATATCAGATAATGAAAAACTGTTTTTT. Protein: CASSPISDNEKLFF.

The chain links TRBV19 to TRBJ1-5; tentative D call: TRBD1 (5 bases). V shed 3 bases and J shed 4 bases, with 19 bases lying between them. CDR1 LNHDA and CDR2 SQIVND come from the germline V gene (reference sequence). CDR3 length equals 17 residues. The CDR3 is CASSMDRLGLANQPQHF. Written as DNA, the CDR3 is TGTGCCAGTAGTATGGATCGCCTGGGACTAGCAAATCAGCCCCAGCATTTT. The full variable domain, in which reference TRBV19 and TRBJ1-5 provide the parts outside the CDR3, is DGGITQSPKYLFRKEGQNVTLSCEQNLNHDAMYWYRQDPGQGLRLIYYSQIVNDFQKGDIAEGYSVSREKKESFPLTVTSAQKNPTAFYLCASSMDRLGLANQPQHFGDGTRLSIL.

The table lists this clone with a count of one. The chain joins TRBV4-1 to TRBJ2-2; D is unclear. Between the trimmed V and J ends, which lost 0 bases and 8 bases, there was a span of 19 bases. The germline CDR1 and CDR2 sequences are MGHRA and YSYEKL. This CDR3 has 17 residues. The CDR3 sequence: CASSQDVPNVGSGELFF. The CDR3 nucleotides read TGCGCCAGCAGCCAAGATGTCCCCAATGTGGGGTCTGGGGAGCTGTTTTTT.

The chain employs TRBV5-1 and TRBJ2-3; possible D gene TRBD2, 5 bases. The germline V gene encodes CDR1 SGHRS and CDR2 YFSETQ. This CDR3 comprises 17 residues. The ends were cut back, 4 bases at V and 5 bases at J, with 23 bases in the middle. CDR3 sequence: CASSPWELYVEGDTQYF. DNA for the CDR3: TGCGCCAGCAGCCCCTGGGAGCTGTATGTAGAGGGAGATACGCAGTATTTT.